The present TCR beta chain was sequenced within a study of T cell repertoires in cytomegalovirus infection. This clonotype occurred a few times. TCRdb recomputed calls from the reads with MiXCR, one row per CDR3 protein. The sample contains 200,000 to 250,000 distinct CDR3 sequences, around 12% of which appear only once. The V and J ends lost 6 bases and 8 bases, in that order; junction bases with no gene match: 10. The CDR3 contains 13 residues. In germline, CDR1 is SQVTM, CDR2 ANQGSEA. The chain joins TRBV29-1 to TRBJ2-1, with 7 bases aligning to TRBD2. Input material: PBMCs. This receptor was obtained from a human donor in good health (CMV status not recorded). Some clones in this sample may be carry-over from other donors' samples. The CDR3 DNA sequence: TGCAGCGTGGCCCCTACAGCGGGATATGAGCAGTTCTTC. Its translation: CSVAPTAGYEQFF.